This T cell receptor (beta chain) came from a study of T cell responses to AZD1222 COVID-19 vaccine. Overall study results and limits: The sample set comprised mostly white British donors with more females, and clonal diversity was possibly underestimated. When two AZD1222 doses had been given, Spike-specific TCR breadth and depth rose. The peak T cell response came first, and repertoires were sampled only after it.

Sequencing was performed with immunoSEQ multiplex PCR; in TCRdb, only in-frame clones are kept and a portion is missing. The sample holds around 140,000 clones; 92% are singletons and the top ten take approximately 4.3%. Regarding this clone: The target antigen is unknown.

This specimen was peripheral blood, taken 28 days after the second AZD1222 dose. This TCR was recovered from an adult who received the AZD1222 COVID-19 vaccine.

In DNA form, the CDR3 reads TGTGCCAGTAGTATAGGCAGGGCCTACGAGCAGTACTTC. It is translated as CASSIGRAYEQYF. This rearrangement joins TRBV19 to TRBJ2-7; D perhaps matches TRBD1 (5 bases). The CDR3 extends over 13 amino acids. In germline, CDR1 is LNHDA, CDR2 SQIVND (reference sequence). Trimming shortened V by 1 base and J by 2 bases, and 6 bases separated the two germline ends. Drawing the rest from reference TRBV19 and TRBJ2-7, the complete variable domain is DGGITQSPKYLFRKEGQNVTLSCEQNLNHDAMYWYRQDPGQGLRLIYYSQIVNDFQKGDIAEGYSVSREKKESFPLTVTSAQKNPTAFYLCASSIGRAYEQYFGPGTRLTVT.